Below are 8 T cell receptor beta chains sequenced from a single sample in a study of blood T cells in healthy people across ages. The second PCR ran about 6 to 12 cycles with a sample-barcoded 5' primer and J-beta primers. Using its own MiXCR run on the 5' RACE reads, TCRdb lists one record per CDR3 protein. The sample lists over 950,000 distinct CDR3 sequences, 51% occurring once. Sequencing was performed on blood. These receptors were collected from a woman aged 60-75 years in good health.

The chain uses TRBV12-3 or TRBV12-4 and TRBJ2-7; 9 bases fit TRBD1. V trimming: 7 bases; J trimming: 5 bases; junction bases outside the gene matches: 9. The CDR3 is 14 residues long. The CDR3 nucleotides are TGTGCCAGCACCCTGGACAGGGGTTACCACGAGCAGTACTTC. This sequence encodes CASTLDRGYHEQYF.

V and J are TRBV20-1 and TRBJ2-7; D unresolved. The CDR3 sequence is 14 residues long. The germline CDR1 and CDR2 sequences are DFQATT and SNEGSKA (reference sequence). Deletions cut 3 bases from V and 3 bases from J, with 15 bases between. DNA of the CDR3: TGCAGTGCTAGTGAAGGAACGGATCTCTACGAGCAGTACTTC. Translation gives CSASEGTDLYEQYF.

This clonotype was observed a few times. The CDR3 nucleotides read TGTGCCAGCAGCTTAGGTGAGGGACACCCAGCGGGAGTAATGAACGAGCAGTACTTC. Amino acid sequence: CASSLGEGHPAGVMNEQYF. This chain uses TRBV7-2 with TRBJ2-7, with TRBD2 matching over 8 bases. V lost 1 base and J lost 5; bases outside the gene matches: 19. Germline assignment: CDR1 SGHTA and CDR2 FQGNSA. This CDR3 has 19 residues. The whole variable domain, filled in from reference TRBV7-2 and TRBJ2-7, reads GAGVSQSPSNKVTEKGKDVELRCDPISGHTALYWYRQSLGQGLEFLIYFQGNSAPDKSGLPSDRFSAERTGGSVSTLTIQRTQQEDSAVYLCASSLGEGHPAGVMNEQYFGPGTRLTVT.

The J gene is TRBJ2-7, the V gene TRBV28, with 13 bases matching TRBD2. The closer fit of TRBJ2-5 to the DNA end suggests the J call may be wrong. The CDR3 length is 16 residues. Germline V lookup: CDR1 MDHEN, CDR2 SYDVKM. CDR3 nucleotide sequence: TGTGCCAGCAGTTCAGGGGGACTAGCGGGAAGTCAGACCCAGTACTTC. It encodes CASSSGGLAGSQTQYF.

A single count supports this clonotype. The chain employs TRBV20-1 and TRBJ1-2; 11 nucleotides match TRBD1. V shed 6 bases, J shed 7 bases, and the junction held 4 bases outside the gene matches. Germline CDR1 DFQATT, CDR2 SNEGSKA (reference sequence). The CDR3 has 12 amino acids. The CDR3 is CSARDRGSGYTF. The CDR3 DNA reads TGCAGTGCGAGGGACAGGGGGTCTGGCTACACCTTC.

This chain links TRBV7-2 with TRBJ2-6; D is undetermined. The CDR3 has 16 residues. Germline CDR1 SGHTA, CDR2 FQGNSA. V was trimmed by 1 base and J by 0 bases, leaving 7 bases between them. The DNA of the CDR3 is TGTGCCAGCAGCTTAGACTACATCTCTGGGGCCAACGTCCTGACTTTC. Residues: CASSLDYISGANVLTF. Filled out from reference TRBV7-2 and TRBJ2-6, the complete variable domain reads GAGVSQSPSNKVTEKGKDVELRCDPISGHTALYWYRQSLGQGLEFLIYFQGNSAPDKSGLPSDRFSAERTGGSVSTLTIQRTQQEDSAVYLCASSLDYISGANVLTFGAGSRLTVL.

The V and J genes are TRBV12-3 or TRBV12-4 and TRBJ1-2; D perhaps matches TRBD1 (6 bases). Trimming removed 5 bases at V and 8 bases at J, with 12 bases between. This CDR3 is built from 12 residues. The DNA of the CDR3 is TGTGCCAGCAGTCCCCGGGGGGCCGGCTACACCTTC. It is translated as CASSPRGAGYTF.

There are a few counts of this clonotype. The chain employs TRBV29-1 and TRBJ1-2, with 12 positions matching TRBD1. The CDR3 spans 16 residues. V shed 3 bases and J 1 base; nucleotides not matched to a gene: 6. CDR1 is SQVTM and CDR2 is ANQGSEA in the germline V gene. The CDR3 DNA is TGCAGCGTTGAGGGGGACAGGGGGCGCGATAACTATGGCTACACCTTC. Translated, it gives CSVEGDRGRDNYGYTF.